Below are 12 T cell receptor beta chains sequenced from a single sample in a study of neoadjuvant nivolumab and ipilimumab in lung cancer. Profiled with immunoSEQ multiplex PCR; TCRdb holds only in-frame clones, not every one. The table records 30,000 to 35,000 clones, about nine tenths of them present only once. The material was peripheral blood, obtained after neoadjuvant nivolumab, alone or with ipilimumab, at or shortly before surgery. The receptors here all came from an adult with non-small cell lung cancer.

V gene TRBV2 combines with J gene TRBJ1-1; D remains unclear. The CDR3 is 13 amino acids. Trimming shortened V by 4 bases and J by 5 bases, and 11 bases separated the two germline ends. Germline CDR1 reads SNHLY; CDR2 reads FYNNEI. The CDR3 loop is CASSAGSWTEAFF. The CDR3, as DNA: TGTGCCAGCAGTGCGGGGAGTTGGACTGAAGCTTTCTTT. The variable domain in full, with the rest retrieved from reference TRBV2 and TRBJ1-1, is EPEVTQTPSHQVTQMGQEVILRCVPISNHLYFYWYRQILGQKVEFLVSFYNNEISEKSEIFDDQFSVERPDGSNFTLKIRSTKLEDSAMYFCASSAGSWTEAFFGQGTRLTVV.

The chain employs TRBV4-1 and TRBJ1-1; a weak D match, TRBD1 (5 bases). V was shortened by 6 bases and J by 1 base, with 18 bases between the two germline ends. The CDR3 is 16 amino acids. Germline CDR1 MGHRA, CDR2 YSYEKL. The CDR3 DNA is TGCGCCAGCAGAACAACTGGGCAGAGGGGGAACACTGAAGCTTTCTTT. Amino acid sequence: CASRTTGQRGNTEAFF.

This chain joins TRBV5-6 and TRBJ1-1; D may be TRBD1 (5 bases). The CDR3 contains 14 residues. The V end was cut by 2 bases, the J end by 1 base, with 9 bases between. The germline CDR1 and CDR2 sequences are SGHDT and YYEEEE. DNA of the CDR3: TGTGCCAGCAGCTTTGTGGGGCAGAACACTGAAGCTTTCTTT. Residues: CASSFVGQNTEAFF. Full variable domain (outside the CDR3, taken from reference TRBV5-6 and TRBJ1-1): DAGVTQSPTHLIKTRGQQVTLRCSPKSGHDTVSWYQQALGQGPQFIFQYYEEEERQRGNFPDRFSGHQFPNYSSELNVNALLLGDSALYLCASSFVGQNTEAFFGQGTRLTVV.

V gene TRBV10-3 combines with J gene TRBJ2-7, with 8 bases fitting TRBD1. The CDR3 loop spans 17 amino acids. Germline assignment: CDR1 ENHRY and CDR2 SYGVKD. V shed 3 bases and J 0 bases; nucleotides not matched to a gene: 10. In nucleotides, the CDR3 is TGTGCCATCAGTGACCCAGCAGGACAGGGATCCTCCTACGAGCAGTACTTC. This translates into CAISDPAGQGSSYEQYF.

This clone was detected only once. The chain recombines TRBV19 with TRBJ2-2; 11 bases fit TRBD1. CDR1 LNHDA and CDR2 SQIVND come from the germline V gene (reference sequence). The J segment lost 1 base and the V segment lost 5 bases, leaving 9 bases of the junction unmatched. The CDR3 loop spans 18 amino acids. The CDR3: CASSSRDRGKGNTGELFF. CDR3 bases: TGTGCCAGTAGTTCCCGGGACAGGGGGAAAGGGAACACCGGGGAGCTGTTTTTT. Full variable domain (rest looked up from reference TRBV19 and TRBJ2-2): DGGITQSPKYLFRKEGQNVTLSCEQNLNHDAMYWYRQDPGQGLRLIYYSQIVNDFQKGDIAEGYSVSREKKESFPLTVTSAQKNPTAFYLCASSSRDRGKGNTGELFFGEGSRLTVL.

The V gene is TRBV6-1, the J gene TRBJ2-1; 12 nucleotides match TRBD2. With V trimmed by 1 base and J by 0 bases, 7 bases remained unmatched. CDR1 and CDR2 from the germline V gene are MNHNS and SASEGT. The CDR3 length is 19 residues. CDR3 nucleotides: TGTGCCAGCAGTGAAGAACTAGCGGGGGGCCTGAGCTCCTACAATGAGCAGTTCTTC. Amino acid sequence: CASSEELAGGLSSYNEQFF.

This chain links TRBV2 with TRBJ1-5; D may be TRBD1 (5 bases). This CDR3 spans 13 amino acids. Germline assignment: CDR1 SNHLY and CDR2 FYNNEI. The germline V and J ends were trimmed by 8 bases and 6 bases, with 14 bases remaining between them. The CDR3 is CASVGTLLQPQHF. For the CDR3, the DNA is TGTGCCAGCGTTGGGACTCTACTTCAGCCCCAGCATTTT.

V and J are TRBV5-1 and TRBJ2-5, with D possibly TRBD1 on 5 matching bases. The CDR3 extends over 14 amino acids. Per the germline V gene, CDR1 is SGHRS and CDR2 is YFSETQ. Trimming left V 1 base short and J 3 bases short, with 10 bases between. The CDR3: CASSLRTREETQYF. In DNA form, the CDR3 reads TGCGCCAGCAGCTTGCGGACACGAGAAGAGACCCAGTACTTC.

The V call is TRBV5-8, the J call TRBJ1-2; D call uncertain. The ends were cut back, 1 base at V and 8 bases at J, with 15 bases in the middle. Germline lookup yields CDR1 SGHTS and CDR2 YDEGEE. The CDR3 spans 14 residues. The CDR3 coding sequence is TGTGCCAGCAGCTTGTCGTGGTCCCCCAGGGGCTACACCTTC. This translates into CASSLSWSPRGYTF.

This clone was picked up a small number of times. The CDR3 region has the DNA TGCAGCGTCCTTATCTCCGGGGAACCCAATCAGCCCCAGCATTTT. Its protein is CSVLISGEPNQPQHF. This rearrangement joins TRBV29-1 to TRBJ1-5; D call uncertain. V lost 6 bases and J lost 3, with 18 bases in between. The germline gives CDR1 SQVTM, CDR2 ANQGSEA. This CDR3 spans 15 amino acids.

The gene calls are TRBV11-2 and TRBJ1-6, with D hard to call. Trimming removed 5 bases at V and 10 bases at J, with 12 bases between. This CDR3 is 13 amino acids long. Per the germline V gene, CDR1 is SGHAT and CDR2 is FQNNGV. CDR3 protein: CASSPAGVSPLHF. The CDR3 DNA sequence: TGTGCCAGCAGCCCGGCGGGCGTATCACCCCTCCACTTT.

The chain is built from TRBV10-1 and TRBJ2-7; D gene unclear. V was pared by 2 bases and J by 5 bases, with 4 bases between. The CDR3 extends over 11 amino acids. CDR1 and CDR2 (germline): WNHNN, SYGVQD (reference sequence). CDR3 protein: CASSEAHEQYF. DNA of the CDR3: TGCGCCAGCAGTGAGGCCCACGAGCAGTACTTC.